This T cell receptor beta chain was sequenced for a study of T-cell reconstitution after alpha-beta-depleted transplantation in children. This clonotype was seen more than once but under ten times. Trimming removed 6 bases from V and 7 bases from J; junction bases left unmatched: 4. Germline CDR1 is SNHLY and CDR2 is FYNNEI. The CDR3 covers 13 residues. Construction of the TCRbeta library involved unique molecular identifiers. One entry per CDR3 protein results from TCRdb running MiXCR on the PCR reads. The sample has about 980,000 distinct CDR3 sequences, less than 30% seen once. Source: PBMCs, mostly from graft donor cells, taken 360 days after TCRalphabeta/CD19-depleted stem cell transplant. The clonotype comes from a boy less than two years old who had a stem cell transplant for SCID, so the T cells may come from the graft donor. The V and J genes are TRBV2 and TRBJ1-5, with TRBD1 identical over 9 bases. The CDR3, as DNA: TGTGCCAGCAGCCGACAGGGGGAGCAGCCCCAGCATTTT. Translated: CASSRQGEQPQHF. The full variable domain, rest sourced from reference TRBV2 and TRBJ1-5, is EPEVTQTPSHQVTQMGQEVILRCVPISNHLYFYWYRQILGQKVEFLVSFYNNEISEKSEIFDDQFSVERPDGSNFTLKIRSTKLEDSAMYFCASSRQGEQPQHFGDGTRLSIL.